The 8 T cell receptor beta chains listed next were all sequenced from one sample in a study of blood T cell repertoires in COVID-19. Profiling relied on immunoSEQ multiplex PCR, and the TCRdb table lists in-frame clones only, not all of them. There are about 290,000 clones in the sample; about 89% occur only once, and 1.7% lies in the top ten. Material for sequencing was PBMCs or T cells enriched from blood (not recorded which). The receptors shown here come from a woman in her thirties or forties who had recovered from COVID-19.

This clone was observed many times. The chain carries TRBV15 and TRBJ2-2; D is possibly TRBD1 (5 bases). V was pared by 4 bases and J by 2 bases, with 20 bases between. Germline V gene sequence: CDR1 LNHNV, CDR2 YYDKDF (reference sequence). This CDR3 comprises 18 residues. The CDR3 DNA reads TGTGCCACCAGCATGGGGCAGGCGTTGTTACTTAACACCGGGGAGCTGTTTTTT. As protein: CATSMGQALLLNTGELFF.

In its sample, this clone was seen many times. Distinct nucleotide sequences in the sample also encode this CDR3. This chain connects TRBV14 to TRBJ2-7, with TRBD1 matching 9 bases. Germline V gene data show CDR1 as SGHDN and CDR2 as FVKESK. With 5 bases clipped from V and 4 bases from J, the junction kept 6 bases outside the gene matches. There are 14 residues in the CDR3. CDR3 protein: CASSAGTGKYEQYF. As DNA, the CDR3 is TGTGCCAGCAGCGCCGGGACAGGGAAGTACGAGCAGTACTTC.

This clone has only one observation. The CDR3 protein is CASSYFRAGQGTSLNTEAFF. The CDR3 nucleotides read TGTGCCAGCAGTTATTTTCGTGCGGGGCAGGGCACCTCCTTGAACACTGAAGCTTTCTTT. The chain carries TRBV6-2 or TRBV6-3 and TRBJ1-1, with a possible D match to TRBD1 (5 bases). Trimming removed 3 bases at V and 0 bases at J, with 26 bases between. This CDR3 contains 20 residues. Germline V gene sequence: CDR1 MNHEY, CDR2 SVGEGT.

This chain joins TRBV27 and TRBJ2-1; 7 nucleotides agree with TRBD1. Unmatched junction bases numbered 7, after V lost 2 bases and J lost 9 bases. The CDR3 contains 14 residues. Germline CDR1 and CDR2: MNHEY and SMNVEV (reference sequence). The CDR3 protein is CASSLGEGAVEQFF. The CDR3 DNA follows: TGTGCCAGCAGTTTAGGAGAGGGGGCGGTTGAGCAGTTCTTC.

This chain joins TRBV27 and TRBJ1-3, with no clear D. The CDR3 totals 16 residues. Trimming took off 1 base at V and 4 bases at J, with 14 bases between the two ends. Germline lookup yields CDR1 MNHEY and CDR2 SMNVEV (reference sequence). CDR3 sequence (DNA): TGTGCCAGCAGTTTATATTGGCAATCCCGCGGAAACACCATATATTTT. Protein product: CASSLYWQSRGNTIYF.

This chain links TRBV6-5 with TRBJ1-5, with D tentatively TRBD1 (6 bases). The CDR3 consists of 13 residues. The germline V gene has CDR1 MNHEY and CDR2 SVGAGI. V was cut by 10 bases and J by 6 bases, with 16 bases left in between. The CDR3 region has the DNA TGTGCCACTGAGGGGGTGAACGGTCAGCCCCAGCATTTT. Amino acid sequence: CATEGVNGQPQHF.

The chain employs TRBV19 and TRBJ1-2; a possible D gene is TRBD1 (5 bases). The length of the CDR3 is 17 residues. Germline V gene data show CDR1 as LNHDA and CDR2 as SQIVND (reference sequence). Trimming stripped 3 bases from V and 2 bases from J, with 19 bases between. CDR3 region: CASSMSPGIYDNYGYTF. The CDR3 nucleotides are TGTGCCAGTAGTATGTCCCCAGGGATCTATGACAACTATGGCTACACCTTC.

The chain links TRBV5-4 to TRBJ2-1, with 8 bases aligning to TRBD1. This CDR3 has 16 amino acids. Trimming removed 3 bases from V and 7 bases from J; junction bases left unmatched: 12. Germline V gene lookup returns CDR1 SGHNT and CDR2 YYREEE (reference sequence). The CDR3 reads CASSSMTRGQGNEQFF. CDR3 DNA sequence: TGTGCCAGCAGCTCTATGACCAGGGGGCAGGGGAATGAGCAGTTCTTC. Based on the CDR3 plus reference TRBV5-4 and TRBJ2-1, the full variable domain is ETGVTQSPTHLIKTRGQQVTLRCSSQSGHNTVSWYQQALGQGPQFIFQYYREEENGRGNFPPRFSGLQFPNYSSELNVNALELDDSALYLCASSSMTRGQGNEQFFGPGTRLTVL.